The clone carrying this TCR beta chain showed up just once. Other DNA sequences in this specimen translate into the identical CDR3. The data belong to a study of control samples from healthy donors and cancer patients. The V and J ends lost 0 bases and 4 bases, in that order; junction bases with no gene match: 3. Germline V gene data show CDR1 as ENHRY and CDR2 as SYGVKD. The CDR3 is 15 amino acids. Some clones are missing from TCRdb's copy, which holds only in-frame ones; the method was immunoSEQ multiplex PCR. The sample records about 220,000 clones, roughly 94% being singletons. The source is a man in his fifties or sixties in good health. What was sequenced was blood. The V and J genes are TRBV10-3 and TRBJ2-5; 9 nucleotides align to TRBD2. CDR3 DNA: TGTGCCATCAGTGAGTCCTTAGCGGGGGTAGAGACCCAGTACTTC. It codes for CAISESLAGVETQYF.